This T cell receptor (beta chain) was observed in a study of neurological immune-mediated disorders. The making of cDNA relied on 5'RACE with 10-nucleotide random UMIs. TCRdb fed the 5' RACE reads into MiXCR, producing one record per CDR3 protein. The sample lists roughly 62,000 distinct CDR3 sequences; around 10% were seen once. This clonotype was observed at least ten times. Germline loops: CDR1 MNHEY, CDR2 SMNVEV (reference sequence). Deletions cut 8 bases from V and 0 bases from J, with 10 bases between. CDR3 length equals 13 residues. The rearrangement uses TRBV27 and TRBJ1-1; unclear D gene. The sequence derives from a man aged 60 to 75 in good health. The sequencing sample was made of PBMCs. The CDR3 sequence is CASWQTVNTEAFF. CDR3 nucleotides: TGTGCCAGCTGGCAGACGGTGAACACTGAAGCTTTCTTT.